This T cell receptor beta chain is from a study of early T cells in non-severe SARS-CoV-2 infection. Study in general: Sequencing used unsorted whole-blood bulk RNA, so chains lack pairing. Regarding the study as a whole: Reliance on VDJdb matching favored anti-spike CD8 responses; private and CD4 specificities were missed.

CDR3 length: 15 residues. Unmatched junction bases numbered 6, after V lost 6 bases and J lost 0 bases. In germline, CDR1 is MNHEY, CDR2 SVGEGT. This clonotype was counted only a few times. Antigen specificity is unknown. Attachment of unique molecular identifiers was made to individual cDNA molecules. TCRdb passed the 5' RACE reads through MiXCR, listing each CDR3 protein once. The top ten clones hold 10% of a sample with 50,000 to 60,000 distinct CDR3 sequences, approximately 10% of them seen once. The sample taken for sequencing was whole blood. The chain uses TRBV6-2 or TRBV6-3 and TRBJ2-7; 9 positions agree with TRBD1. This TCR came from an adult who was a healthcare worker with PCR-confirmed SARS-CoV-2 infection or an uninfected control (not recorded which). CDR3 bases: TGTGCCAGCAGCCGGGACAGGGCACGCTCCTACGAGCAGTACTTC. It codes for CASSRDRARSYEQYF.